This passage covers 12 T cell receptor beta chains from one sample sequenced in a study of blood T cell repertoires in COVID-19. TCRdb keeps only in-frame clones here, not all; method: immunoSEQ multiplex PCR. This table has 60,000 to 75,000 clones, roughly 80% appearing once. Material for sequencing was peripheral blood. These TCRs come from a woman aged 80 or over with acute or convalescent COVID-19.

V is TRBV19 and J is TRBJ1-5; tentative D call: TRBD1 (5 bases). This CDR3 has 13 amino acids. In germline, CDR1 is LNHDA, CDR2 SQIVND (reference sequence). V lost 6 bases and J lost 4, with 10 bases in between. DNA of the CDR3: TGTGCCAGTAGCTGGGCAGGGAATCAGCCCCAGCATTTT. This gives the protein CASSWAGNQPQHF.

V is TRBV2 and J is TRBJ2-7; no clear D gene. V was trimmed by 2 bases and J by 0 bases, leaving 17 bases between them. CDR1 is SNHLY and CDR2 is FYNNEI in the germline V gene. CDR3 length equals 17 residues. In nucleotides, the CDR3 is TGTGCCAGCAGTGAACCGGTACGGTCACTCCTCTCCTACGAGCAGTACTTC. It yields the protein CASSEPVRSLLSYEQYF.

The genes are TRBV5-1 and TRBJ1-2; 7 bases fit TRBD1. The CDR3 runs 14 residues. Per the germline V gene, CDR1 is SGHRS and CDR2 is YFSETQ. The ends lost 0 bases at V and 3 bases at J; junction bases unmatched: 2. CDR3 in amino acids: CASSLAGTDYGYTF. CDR3 in DNA: TGCGCCAGCAGCTTGGCGGGGACAGACTATGGCTACACCTTC.

CDR3 in DNA: TGTGCCTCCCCCCCTCCGAGGGGGACCGGCTATGGCTACACCTTC. Amino acid sequence: CASPPPRGTGYGYTF. V usage is TRBV30 and J usage is TRBJ1-2, with D tentatively TRBD1 (6 bases). V was clipped by 7 bases and J by 4 bases, with 22 bases between them. Per the germline V gene, CDR1 is GTSNPN and CDR2 is SVGIG (reference sequence). The CDR3 runs to 15 residues. The whole variable domain, remainder taken from reference TRBV30 and TRBJ1-2, is SQTIHQWPATLVQPVGSPLSLECTVEGTSNPNLYWYRQAAGRGLQLLFYSVGIGQISSEVPQNLSASRPQDRQFILSSKKLLLSDSGFYLCASPPPRGTGYGYTFGSGTRLTVV.

The chain couples TRBV7-3 to TRBJ1-1; possible D gene TRBD1, 5 bases. The CDR3 spans 17 residues. Germline V gene data show CDR1 as SGHTA and CDR2 as FQGTGA. V was cut by 5 bases and J by 3 bases, with 22 bases left in between. The CDR3 is CASSISPSQGSDTEAFF. The CDR3, as DNA: TGTGCCAGCAGCATCTCGCCAAGTCAGGGAAGCGACACTGAAGCTTTCTTT.

The rearrangement links TRBV6-5 to TRBJ1-2; a weak D match, TRBD1 (6 bases). The germline V gene has CDR1 MNHEY and CDR2 SVGAGI. V was pared by 5 bases and J by 8 bases, with 18 bases between. The CDR3 sequence is 14 residues long. In DNA form, the CDR3 reads TGTGCCAGCAGTCCCAGGGGAGCTACGGGAGGCTACACCTTC. Translated, it gives CASSPRGATGGYTF.

The chain links TRBV6-5 to TRBJ1-1; D is possibly TRBD1 (6 bases). Germline V gene sequence: CDR1 MNHEY, CDR2 SVGAGI. Trimming took off 5 bases at V and 5 bases at J, with 15 bases between the two ends. The CDR3 covers 14 residues. The CDR3 sequence: CASSNPQGRTEAFF. The CDR3 DNA reads TGTGCCAGCAGTAATCCACAGGGACGGACTGAAGCTTTCTTT.

The chain links TRBV9 to TRBJ1-6; 10 bases fit TRBD1. This CDR3 has 16 residues. The germline CDR1 and CDR2 sequences are SGDLS and YYNGEE. V lost 8 bases, J lost 5 bases, and 10 bases stayed unmatched. Here the CDR3 DNA reads TGTGCCAGTACCCCCGGACAGGGGGGACATAATTCACCCCTCCACTTT. Translation gives CASTPGQGGHNSPLHF.

The J gene is TRBJ2-7, the V gene TRBV2; 7 bases are a match to TRBD1. The CDR3 contains 11 residues. CDR1 is SNHLY and CDR2 is FYNNEI in the germline V gene. J lost 9 bases, V lost 6 bases, and 5 bases had no gene match. CDR3 sequence (DNA): TGTGCCAGCAGCCAGAGGACAGGGCAGTACTTC. Protein product: CASSQRTGQYF.

The chain is built from TRBV7-2 and TRBJ1-5, with a possible D match to TRBD1 (5 bases). Germline V gene sequence: CDR1 SGHTA, CDR2 FQGNSA. This CDR3 has 18 residues. V lost 4 bases and J lost 3, with 22 bases in between. The CDR3 protein is CASSSLVTSGIPNQPQHF. DNA for the CDR3: TGTGCCAGCAGCTCATTGGTCACCTCAGGGATCCCCAATCAGCCCCAGCATTTT. Full variable domain (missing parts from reference TRBV7-2 and TRBJ1-5): GAGVSQSPSNKVTEKGKDVELRCDPISGHTALYWYRQSLGQGLEFLIYFQGNSAPDKSGLPSDRFSAERTGGSVSTLTIQRTQQEDSAVYLCASSSLVTSGIPNQPQHFGDGTRLSIL.

The chain carries TRBV7-2 and TRBJ2-3, with TRBD2 matching 12 bases. CDR3 size: 17 residues. Germline loops: CDR1 SGHTA, CDR2 FQGNSA. J was trimmed by 4 bases and V by 3 bases; bases with no gene match: 8. This chain's CDR3 is CASSFQLAGGGSDTQYF. CDR3 in DNA: TGTGCCAGCAGCTTCCAACTAGCGGGGGGCGGCTCAGATACGCAGTATTTT.

The CDR3: CASSVGGGGRSYEQYF. The CDR3 DNA is TGTGCCAGCAGCGTAGGAGGGGGGGGCCGCTCCTACGAGCAGTACTTC. V gene TRBV9 combines with J gene TRBJ2-7; a possible D gene is TRBD2 (7 bases). In germline, CDR1 is SGDLS, CDR2 YYNGEE. Trimming pared 0 bases from V and 0 bases from J, leaving 13 bases between. This CDR3 spans 16 amino acids. Full variable domain (rest looked up from reference TRBV9 and TRBJ2-7): DSGVTQTPKHLITATGQRVTLRCSPRSGDLSVYWYQQSLDQGLQFLIQYYNGEERAKGNILERFSAQQFPDLHSELNLSSLELGDSALYFCASSVGGGGRSYEQYFGPGTRLTVT.